This T cell receptor beta chain was documented in a study of cytomegalovirus exposure and HLA in healthy donors. Germline lookup yields CDR1 SGHRS and CDR2 YFSETQ. V lost 2 bases and J lost 6; bases outside the gene matches: 9. The CDR3 consists of 16 residues. Study findings and constraints: Association of a missense DCLRE1C variant with TCR beta V- and J-gene trimming was reported in a later analysis.

The PCR made use of 60 Vbeta and 13 Jbeta primers. In the authors' workflow: Later reanalysis found around 74 million unique TCR beta chains, around 10 million of them shared. The table came from immunoSEQ multiplex PCR; TCRdb's copy has only in-frame clones and leaves some out. D and trimming come from the DNA, and the V and J calls and clone size come from that table. This table holds about 90,000 clones, under 85% found once. As concerns this clone: Antigen: not known.

Sequencing was done on a sample of PBMCs. This receptor was obtained from a man aged 25-45 years in good health and CMV-seronegative. The rearrangement links TRBV5-1 to TRBJ2-3; 10 nucleotides line up with TRBD1. The CDR3, as DNA: TGCGCCAGCAGCTTAAGGGACAGGGGTATCGGGGATACGCAGTATTTT. Translation: CASSLRDRGIGDTQYF.